This T cell receptor (beta chain) was obtained from a study of OX40 agonist ivuxolimab in advanced cancers. It was autoimmune disease history or systemic immunosuppression that excluded patients. Method: immunoSEQ multiplex PCR; TCRdb's copy keeps in-frame clones and lacks some. The table shows tens of thousands of clones, with around 84% occurring only once. V was pared by 2 bases and J by 4 bases, with 15 bases between. This CDR3 contains 15 residues. CDR1 SGHNT and CDR2 YYREEE come from the germline V gene (reference sequence). The source was CD4+ or CD8+ T cells sorted from blood, collected in a trial of the OX40 agonist ivuxolimab. The rearrangement links TRBV5-4 to TRBJ1-1; possible D gene TRBD1, 5 bases. The sequence derives from an adult with an advanced solid tumor such as melanoma, head and neck, liver or kidney cancer. The CDR3 DNA follows: TGTGCCAGCAGCTTATTCGGGGGGAGTGGCACTGAAGCTTTCTTT. Translation: CASSLFGGSGTEAFF.